The T cell receptor (beta chain) under discussion was sequenced for a study of Graves' ophthalmopathy and Graves' hyperthyroidism. Study in general: Peripheral blood was collected at initial diagnosis, before any treatment.

Aged 18 to 65, the patients with hyperthyroidism had under 2 months' duration and were newly diagnosed. Clinical symptoms, serum thyroxine, TRAb, thyroid ultrasound and orbital computed tomography determined diagnosis. Study-wide results and limits: Detection in blood was also observed for most expanded thyroid clonotypes above 0.001 frequency.

TCR beta CDR3 amplification used RNA transcripts. The first round was an RT-PCR with HTBI primers, and the second round was a multiplex PCR. TCRdb re-called the multiplex PCR reads through MiXCR, storing one row per CDR3 protein. The data contain some 39,000 distinct CDR3 sequences, 50% of them singletons. This CDR3 has 13 amino acids. The V and J ends lost 5 bases and 1 base respectively, with 8 bases between them. The germline gives CDR1 SQVTM, CDR2 ANQGSEA. Ten or more counts support this clonotype. Its antigen is as yet unknown. Source material: peripheral blood. V gene TRBV29-1 combines with J gene TRBJ2-2; D not resolved. The sequence derives from an adult woman with stable Graves' hyperthyroidism. This CDR3 reads CSVQHLNTGELFF. The CDR3 DNA is TGCAGCGTTCAACACCTGAACACCGGGGAGCTGTTTTTT.